This T cell receptor beta chain was found in a study of CD8 T cells in ankylosing spondylitis. Study-level findings and limits: A CD8+ phenotype characterized the disease-linked clones, which were relatively rare in peripheral blood. In ankylosing spondylitis blood, a motif of about 8 highly homologous TCR beta variants appeared characteristic.

5'-RACE, quantitative and with molecular barcodes, yielded the TCR beta libraries. TCRdb reprocessed the 5' RACE reads with MiXCR, giving one entry per CDR3 protein. The profile shows more than 600,000 distinct CDR3 sequences, roughly 20% of them singletons. This clonotype was seen repeatedly, ten times or more. Antigen: not known. The length of the CDR3 is 16 residues. The germline V gene has CDR1 MGHRA and CDR2 YSYEKL. V trimming: 3 bases; J trimming: 7 bases; junction bases outside the gene matches: 4. The rearrangement links TRBV4-1 to TRBJ2-1; 15 positions match TRBD2. The material sequenced was blood, either unsorted or a sorted T cell fraction (not recorded which). The TCR was taken from a male donor with ankylosing spondylitis. DNA for the CDR3: TGCGCCAGCAGCCAGGGACTAGCGGGAGGATCGAATGAGCAGTTCTTC. The encoded protein is CASSQGLAGGSNEQFF.